The source of this T cell receptor (beta chain) is a study of blood T cell repertoires in COVID-19. Study as a whole: The cDNA or gDNA used as material had been derived from T cells, B-cell-depleted T cells, or PBMCs.

Sequencing was performed with immunoSEQ multiplex PCR; in TCRdb, only in-frame clones are kept and a portion is missing. The profile shows roughly 66,000 clones, approximately 91% of them singletons. This CDR3 spans 15 amino acids. Trimming took 5 bases from V and 3 from J, leaving 16 bases between them. The germline V gene has CDR1 SEHNR and CDR2 FQNEAQ (reference sequence). Sequenced material: peripheral blood. The rearrangement joins TRBV7-9 to TRBJ1-1; D may be TRBD1 (5 bases). The sequence was collected from a human donor in a cohort sampled during active COVID-19. The CDR3 sequence: CASSRFGGMDTEAFF. The CDR3 nucleotides are TGTGCCAGCAGCCGCTTCGGGGGGATGGACACTGAAGCTTTCTTT.